Below, 30 T cell receptor beta chains from the same sample are listed, as sequenced in a study of control samples from healthy donors and cancer patients. The repertoire was sequenced with immunoSEQ multiplex PCR; TCRdb's copy has only in-frame clones and lacks some. The data show about 220,000 clones, with around 94% seen just once and about 1.6% held by the top ten. Source material: blood. Receptors were obtained from a man aged 50-60 years in good health.

The V and J genes are TRBV24-1 and TRBJ1-2; the D gene is possibly TRBD1 (5 bases). The CDR3 contains 16 residues. Germline CDR1 KGHDR, CDR2 SFDVKD. V was clipped by 2 bases and J by 6 bases, with 18 bases between them. The CDR3 nucleotides read TGTGCCACCAGTGATTCCCGGGGCAGTTTCGGGGATGGCTACACCTTC. It specifies CATSDSRGSFGDGYTF.

The chain has TRBV28 and TRBJ2-7, with 8 bases identical to TRBD1. Germline lookup yields CDR1 MDHEN and CDR2 SYDVKM. V lost 7 bases to trimming and J lost 13 bases; unmatched junction nucleotides: 15. The CDR3 sequence is 13 residues long. CDR3 region: CASTNPGGGQEYF. The CDR3, as DNA: TGTGCCAGCACAAATCCGGGTGGGGGACAGGAATACTTC. Full variable domain (rest looked up from reference TRBV28 and TRBJ2-7): DVKVTQSSRYLVKRTGEKVFLECVQDMDHENMFWYRQDPGLGLRLIYFSYDVKMKEKGDIPEGYSVSREKKERFSLILESASTNQTSMYLCASTNPGGGQEYFGPGTRLTVT.

V usage is TRBV2 and J usage is TRBJ1-1; D is possibly TRBD1 (6 bases). The V end was cut by 8 bases, the J end by 4 bases, with 14 bases between. CDR3 length: 13 residues. Germline CDR1 is SNHLY and CDR2 is FYNNEI. As DNA, the CDR3 is TGTGCCAGCGTTCCGGACAGTGGCACTGAAGCTTTCTTT. Protein sequence: CASVPDSGTEAFF.

This chain joins TRBV28 and TRBJ1-2; D may be TRBD1 (6 bases). CDR1 and CDR2 (germline): MDHEN, SYDVKM. The CDR3 runs 15 residues. Trimming pared 2 bases from V and 3 bases from J, leaving 13 bases between. CDR3 DNA sequence: TGTGCCAGCAGTTTAATGGGGGCCCCCGACTATGGCTACACCTTC. Translation: CASSLMGAPDYGYTF.

Turning to this clone: The junction departs from germline at one end; a sequencing error may be responsible. This chain joins TRBV6-5 and TRBJ1-1; D gene ambiguous. Germline V lookup: CDR1 MNHEY, CDR2 SVGAGI. CDR3 length: 13 residues. The CDR3 coding sequence is TGTGCCACCGGGAGGAACCTGAACCCTGAAGCTTTCTTT. This translates into CATGRNLNPEAFF.

The V call is TRBV4-1, the J call TRBJ2-1; TRBD1 aligns across 12 bases. The V and J ends lost 5 bases and 7 bases, in that order; junction bases with no gene match: 3. The CDR3 loop spans 14 amino acids. Germline V gene data show CDR1 as MGHRA and CDR2 as YSYEKL. CDR3 nucleotide sequence: TGCGCCAGCAGCGGGACAGGGGGCCAGAATGAGCAGTTCTTC. Residues: CASSGTGGQNEQFF.

The gene calls are TRBV5-4 and TRBJ1-3; D gene uncertain. Germline CDR1 reads SGHNT; CDR2 reads YYREEE (reference sequence). V shed 3 bases and J shed 1 base, with 5 bases lying between them. The CDR3 covers 13 residues. CDR3 amino acids: CASSWKSGNTIYF. The CDR3 DNA follows: TGTGCCAGCAGCTGGAAGTCTGGAAACACCATATATTTT. Supplemented by reference TRBV5-4 and TRBJ1-3, the full variable domain reads ETGVTQSPTHLIKTRGQQVTLRCSSQSGHNTVSWYQQALGQGPQFIFQYYREEENGRGNFPPRFSGLQFPNYSSELNVNALELDDSALYLCASSWKSGNTIYFGEGSWLTVV.

The V and J genes are TRBV5-4 and TRBJ2-7; 10 bases fit TRBD1. V lost 3 bases, J lost 2 bases, and 11 bases stayed unmatched. The CDR3 consists of 17 residues. Germline CDR1 SGHNT, CDR2 YYREEE (reference sequence). Here the CDR3 reads CASSSNGGQGFTYEQYF. DNA of the CDR3: TGTGCCAGCAGCTCGAACGGGGGACAGGGGTTTACCTACGAGCAGTACTTC.

The gene calls are TRBV7-9 and TRBJ1-1; D remains unclear. Germline loops: CDR1 SEHNR, CDR2 FQNEAQ (reference sequence). CDR3 length equals 15 residues. V lost 1 base and J lost 4, with 13 bases in between. The CDR3: CASSLVGGGGTEAFF. The CDR3 nucleotides read TGTGCCAGCAGCTTAGTTGGCGGAGGCGGCACTGAAGCTTTCTTT.

This chain connects TRBV10-2 to TRBJ2-1; no firm D call. Deletions cut 7 bases from V and 2 bases from J, with 12 bases between. Germline V gene lookup returns CDR1 WSHSY and CDR2 SAAADI. CDR3 length: 14 amino acids. CDR3 amino acids: CASIGDHAYNEQFF. CDR3 nucleotides: TGCGCCAGCATCGGAGACCATGCCTACAATGAGCAGTTCTTC.

The chain couples TRBV11-3 to TRBJ1-3, with D perhaps matching TRBD1 (6 bases). Trimming removed 6 bases at V and 0 bases at J, with 15 bases between. The germline CDR1 and CDR2 sequences are SGHNT and YENEEA. CDR3 size: 16 residues. The CDR3 loop is CASSEGGIYSGNTIYF. CDR3 bases: TGTGCCAGCAGTGAGGGGGGGATCTACTCTGGAAACACCATATATTTT.

This clone was seen only once. This chain uses TRBV19 with TRBJ2-5; 8 bases fit TRBD1. Unmatched junction bases numbered 7, after V lost 6 bases and J lost 1 base. Per germline, CDR1 LNHDA and CDR2 SQIVND (reference sequence). There are 15 residues in the CDR3. The CDR3 DNA reads TGTGCCAGTAGGACGGACAGGGATTCCCAAGAGACCCAGTACTTC. It is translated as CASRTDRDSQETQYF.

The chain is built from TRBV4-3 and TRBJ2-7; a possible D gene is TRBD2 (5 bases). With 4 bases removed from V and 3 bases from J, the gap between germline ends came to 16 bases. Germline V gene data show CDR1 as LGHNA and CDR2 as YSLEER. CDR3 size: 15 residues. The CDR3 bases are TGCGCCAGCAGCCGCCAATTGAAAGGGAGCTACGAGCAGTACTTC. Encoded protein: CASSRQLKGSYEQYF.

The chain couples TRBV7-8 to TRBJ1-1; no clear D. V lost 3 bases and J lost 6, with 8 bases in between. CDR1 is SGHVS and CDR2 is FQNEAQ in the germline V gene. The CDR3 is made up of 12 amino acids. Here the CDR3 reads CASSLVSSEAFF. The CDR3 DNA reads TGTGCCAGCAGCTTGGTATCATCTGAAGCTTTCTTT. Drawing the rest from reference TRBV7-8 and TRBJ1-1, the complete variable domain is GAGVSQSPRYKVAKRGQDVALRCDPISGHVSLFWYQQALGQGPEFLTYFQNEAQLDKSGLPSDRFFAERPEGSVSTLKIQRTQQEDSAVYLCASSLVSSEAFFGQGTRLTVV.

This chain uses TRBV4-2 with TRBJ2-7; possible D gene TRBD2, 6 bases. This CDR3 is 17 amino acids long. In germline, CDR1 is LGHNA, CDR2 YNFKEQ. The V end was cut by 0 bases, the J end by 3 bases, with 18 bases between. CDR3 DNA: TGTGCCAGCAGCCAAGATTCCCTCGGCGGGGCCTACTACGAGCAGTACTTC. Translated, it gives CASSQDSLGGAYYEQYF.

This clone turned up a few times. This chain connects TRBV5-1 to TRBJ1-1; D perhaps matches TRBD1 (6 bases). CDR1 is SGHRS and CDR2 is YFSETQ in the germline V gene. Trimming cost V 7 bases and J 5 bases, with 24 bases left between them. This CDR3 region has 16 residues. CDR3 amino acids: CASYMGGQSRWTEAFF. The CDR3 coding sequence is TGCGCCAGCTATATGGGGGGGCAGTCTCGGTGGACTGAAGCTTTCTTT. The variable domain in full, with the rest retrieved from reference TRBV5-1 and TRBJ1-1, is KAGVTQTPRYLIKTRGQQVTLSCSPISGHRSVSWYQQTPGQGLQFLFEYFSETQRNKGNFPGRFSGRQFSNSRSEMNVSTLELGDSALYLCASYMGGQSRWTEAFFGQGTRLTVV.

This clone was recorded once. J is TRBJ2-2 and V is TRBV27; tentative D call: TRBD1 (5 bases). This CDR3 spans 13 amino acids. Germline V gives CDR1 MNHEY, CDR2 SMNVEV (reference sequence). Trimming left V 3 bases short and J 6 bases short, with 8 bases between. The chain's CDR3 is CASSFGAAGELFF. The CDR3 DNA is TGTGCCAGCAGTTTTGGGGCTGCCGGGGAGCTGTTTTTT.

The rearrangement links TRBV5-1 to TRBJ1-2; TRBD1 aligns across 8 bases. CDR3 length: 14 residues. The V gene end was trimmed by 1 base and the J gene end by 4 bases; junction bases not matched to a gene: 3. The germline gives CDR1 SGHRS, CDR2 YFSETQ. The CDR3: CASSLTQGAYGYTF. CDR3 bases: TGCGCCAGCAGCTTGACCCAGGGGGCCTATGGCTACACCTTC.

This clone was recorded once. The junction differs from germline at one of its ends, possibly a read error. The chain has TRBV20-1 and TRBJ1-2; D unclear. The CDR3 is made up of 11 amino acids. Germline CDR1 reads DFQATT; CDR2 reads SNEGSKA (reference sequence). Written as DNA, the CDR3 is TGCAGTGCAGCCCGAGCAGGCCCCCCGGCCTTC. Translated, it gives CSAARAGPPAF.

This clone was seen once. The chain is built from TRBV3-1 (or the pseudogene TRBV3-2) and TRBJ1-2, with a possible D match to TRBD1 (5 bases). Trimming pared 5 bases from V and 6 bases from J, leaving 13 bases between. The V gene's germline CDR1 is LGHDT and CDR2 YNNKEL (reference sequence). There are 13 residues in the CDR3. The DNA of the CDR3 is TGTGCCAGCAGCAGCAACGGGGGTCATGGCTACACCTTC. Translated: CASSSNGGHGYTF.

The CDR3 sequence is CASGLGVPGELFF. CDR3 bases: TGTGCTAGTGGTTTGGGGGTTCCCGGGGAGCTGTTTTTT. The rearrangement links TRBV12-5 to TRBJ2-2; D gene uncertain. The V end was cut by 1 base, the J end by 6 bases, with 6 bases between. There are 13 residues in the CDR3. Per germline, CDR1 LGHNT and CDR2 FRNRAP.

The chain joins TRBV6-1 to TRBJ1-6, with TRBD1 identical over 8 bases. This CDR3 contains 17 residues. Per the germline V gene, CDR1 is MNHNS and CDR2 is SASEGT. Germline trimming cut 2 bases from V and 2 bases from J; bases unmatched to any gene: 5. The CDR3 sequence is CASSERADRAYNSPLHF. The CDR3 coding sequence is TGTGCCAGCAGTGAAAGGGCGGACAGGGCCTATAATTCACCCCTCCACTTT.

This chain joins TRBV28 and TRBJ1-3; 7 nucleotides match TRBD1. Germline assignment: CDR1 MDHEN and CDR2 SYDVKM. Losses at the gene ends were 3 bases for V and 4 bases for J; bases not matched to a gene: 6. This CDR3 contains 15 residues. In nucleotides, the CDR3 is TGTGCCAGCAGTTTGCCAGGGACAGCGGGAAACACCATATATTTT. It encodes CASSLPGTAGNTIYF. Combining the CDR3 with reference TRBV28 and TRBJ1-3 gives the whole variable domain DVKVTQSSRYLVKRTGEKVFLECVQDMDHENMFWYRQDPGLGLRLIYFSYDVKMKEKGDIPEGYSVSREKKERFSLILESASTNQTSMYLCASSLPGTAGNTIYFGEGSWLTVV.

V and J are TRBV6-4 and TRBJ2-3, with a weak D call TRBD2 (5 bases). Between the trimmed V and J ends, which lost 6 bases and 2 bases, there was a span of 12 bases. Germline V lookup: CDR1 MRHNA, CDR2 SNTAGT. The CDR3 contains 14 residues. The CDR3 sequence is CASSLGRDTDTQYF. CDR3 DNA: TGTGCCAGCAGCTTAGGGAGAGACACAGATACGCAGTATTTT.

The V call is TRBV5-1, the J call TRBJ1-1; D unclear. V lost 4 bases to trimming and J lost 1 base, with 11 bases between them. CDR1 and CDR2 from the germline V gene are SGHRS and YFSETQ. This CDR3 has 14 residues. The CDR3: CASSPQRTNTEAFF. For the CDR3, the DNA is TGCGCCAGCAGCCCCCAGCGGACGAACACTGAAGCTTTCTTT.

The rearrangement uses TRBV19 and TRBJ2-5, with 9 bases aligning to TRBD2. The CDR3 has 14 amino acids. CDR1 and CDR2 from the germline V gene are LNHDA and SQIVND (reference sequence). J was trimmed by 2 bases and V by 7 bases; bases with no gene match: 5. This CDR3 reads CASKASGAQETQYF. CDR3 sequence (DNA): TGTGCCAGTAAGGCTAGCGGGGCTCAAGAGACCCAGTACTTC.

In this sample, this clone turned up a few times. The V and J genes are TRBV19 and TRBJ1-1; TRBD1 is a possible D gene (6 bases). Between the trimmed V and J ends, which lost 5 bases and 1 base, there was a span of 11 bases. Germline values: CDR1 LNHDA, CDR2 SQIVND (reference sequence). The CDR3 is 14 residues long. The CDR3 DNA reads as TGTGCCAGTAGTCATGGACAGAGGAACACTGAAGCTTTCTTT. Amino acid sequence: CASSHGQRNTEAFF.

This rearrangement joins TRBV2 to TRBJ1-5; 8 bases fit TRBD1. Germline V lookup: CDR1 SNHLY, CDR2 FYNNEI. The V gene end was trimmed by 5 bases and the J gene end by 4 bases; junction bases not matched to a gene: 4. The length of the CDR3 is 14 residues. CDR3 sequence reads: CASSLTGENQPQHF. In DNA, the CDR3 is TGTGCCAGCAGTCTGACAGGGGAAAATCAGCCCCAGCATTTT.

V and J are TRBV3-1 (or the pseudogene TRBV3-2) and TRBJ2-5; D is uncertain. Deletions cut 2 bases from V and 7 bases from J, with 8 bases between. The CDR3 loop spans 12 amino acids. Germline V gives CDR1 LGHDT, CDR2 YNNKEL (reference sequence). CDR3: CASSQQVGTQYF. The CDR3 DNA sequence: TGTGCCAGCAGCCAACAAGTAGGGACCCAGTACTTC.

The chain combines TRBV14 with TRBJ2-3, with 10 bases aligning to TRBD2. The CDR3 sequence is 15 residues long. Germline V lookup: CDR1 SGHDN, CDR2 FVKESK. After removal of 5 bases from V and 6 bases from J, the junction contained 8 bases not matched to a gene. The CDR3 sequence: CASSAKRGGVDTQYF. CDR3 bases: TGTGCCAGCAGCGCTAAGCGGGGGGGCGTTGATACGCAGTATTTT.